Below are 30 T cell receptor beta chains sequenced from a single sample in a study of blood T cell repertoires in COVID-19. Method: immunoSEQ multiplex PCR; TCRdb's copy keeps in-frame clones and lacks some. The sample holds tens of thousands of clones, around 80% seen once. The sample was peripheral blood. All receptors derive from a woman over 75 with acute or convalescent COVID-19.

This clone is a singleton in its sample. This sample also contains other DNA sequences that code for the same CDR3. This chain uses TRBV10-1 with TRBJ2-2, with D perhaps TRBD1 (6 bases). V lost 8 bases and J 5 bases, leaving 9 bases between the germline ends. Germline V gene sequence: CDR1 WNHNN, CDR2 SYGVQD (reference sequence). The CDR3 sequence is 12 residues long. This CDR3 is CASSRGTGELFF. Here the CDR3 DNA reads TGCGCCAGCTCTAGGGGGACCGGGGAGCTGTTTTTT.

This chain links TRBV10-3 with TRBJ1-3; possible D gene TRBD1, 5 bases. CDR1 and CDR2 (germline): ENHRY, SYGVKD. This CDR3 is 14 amino acids long. Trimming removed 5 bases at V and 0 bases at J, with 8 bases between. The CDR3 coding sequence is TGTGCCATCAGTAACCAGGGCTCTGGAAACACCATATATTTT. Its protein product is CAISNQGSGNTIYF.

J is TRBJ2-4 and V is TRBV6-1; TRBD2 aligns across 9 bases. The V gene end was trimmed by 3 bases and the J gene end by 6 bases; junction bases not matched to a gene: 6. The V gene's germline CDR1 is MNHNS and CDR2 SASEGT. The CDR3 spans 15 residues. The DNA for the CDR3 is TGTGCCAGCAGTGAGGCGGGGGGGACTAGAAACATTCAGTACTTC. Translation gives CASSEAGGTRNIQYF.

This chain uses TRBV18 with TRBJ1-2; TRBD1 aligns across 7 bases. The ends lost 6 bases at V and 3 bases at J; junction bases unmatched: 7. The germline V gene has CDR1 KGHSH and CDR2 LQKENI. There are 14 residues in the CDR3. CDR3 sequence: CASSQTGYDYGYTF. CDR3 DNA: TGTGCCAGCTCTCAGACAGGGTATGACTATGGCTACACCTTC.

The rearrangement links TRBV2 to TRBJ1-3, with D perhaps matching TRBD1 (6 bases). The ends were cut back, 1 base at V and 2 bases at J, with 12 bases in the middle. Germline V gene sequence: CDR1 SNHLY, CDR2 FYNNEI. CDR3 length equals 16 residues. CDR3 DNA sequence: TGTGCCAGCAGTGAAGGTCGCCAGGGGACTGGAAACACCATATATTTT. It translates to CASSEGRQGTGNTIYF.

In this sample, this clone turned up a few times. The chain has TRBV5-4 and TRBJ1-1, with TRBD1 matching 10 bases. With V trimmed by 1 base and J by 3 bases, 12 bases remained unmatched. The CDR3 runs 18 residues. Germline V lookup: CDR1 SGHNT, CDR2 YYREEE (reference sequence). This CDR3 reads CASSLLGQGSSRYTEAFF. The DNA of the CDR3 is TGTGCCAGCAGCTTGTTGGGACAGGGGTCGAGTCGTTACACTGAAGCTTTCTTT.

The CDR3 loop is CASSVGGPLNTEAFF. CDR3 in DNA: TGTGCCAGCAGCGTAGGCGGCCCTCTGAACACTGAAGCTTTCTTT. V usage is TRBV9 and J usage is TRBJ1-1, with unresolved D. Germline V gene data show CDR1 as SGDLS and CDR2 as YYNGEE. Trimming pared 0 bases from V and 0 bases from J, leaving 9 bases between. The CDR3 extends over 15 amino acids.

The chain couples TRBV6-6 to TRBJ2-1; the D is unclear. The CDR3 length is 13 residues. The germline gives CDR1 MNHNY, CDR2 SVGAGI (reference sequence). V was cut by 2 bases and J by 9 bases, with 11 bases left in between. The CDR3 reads CASSYGEDAEQFF. The CDR3 DNA is TGTGCCAGCAGTTACGGAGAAGATGCTGAGCAGTTCTTC.

The rearrangement links TRBV7-2 to TRBJ1-1; D uncertain. The germline V gene encodes CDR1 SGHTA and CDR2 FQGNSA. The CDR3 extends over 12 amino acids. V was pared by 1 base and J by 5 bases, with 5 bases between. CDR3 in DNA: TGTGCCAGCAGCTTAGGGAGGACTGAAGCTTTCTTT. Residues: CASSLGRTEAFF.

The chain combines TRBV5-6 with TRBJ1-1; D is possibly TRBD1 (6 bases). V gave up 3 bases and J gave up 0 bases, with 15 bases separating them. The CDR3 length is 16 residues. Germline assignment: CDR1 SGHDT and CDR2 YYEEEE. CDR3: CASSSPGHSMNTEAFF. The DNA of the CDR3 is TGTGCCAGCAGCTCCCCGGGACACAGCATGAACACTGAAGCTTTCTTT.

In its sample, this clone was seen a few times. CDR3 nucleotides: TGTGCCAGTGCCGGGACAGCCTATAATTCACCCCTCCACTTT. Translating gives CASAGTAYNSPLHF. The J gene is TRBJ1-6, the V gene TRBV19; 7 positions agree with TRBD1. Germline loops: CDR1 LNHDA, CDR2 SQIVND (reference sequence). CDR3 length equals 14 residues. The junction had 3 bases not matched to a gene; V was cut back by 8 bases and J by 2 bases.

This chain uses TRBV9 with TRBJ1-3; D is unclear. From germline, CDR1 is SGDLS and CDR2 YYNGEE. The V end was cut by 5 bases, the J end by 1 base, with 10 bases between. The CDR3 has 14 amino acids. CDR3 bases: TGTGCCAGCAGACGGGATAGTTCTGGAAACACCATATATTTT. Protein sequence: CASRRDSSGNTIYF.

The genes are TRBV14 and TRBJ1-1; no clear D gene. Germline CDR1 is SGHDN and CDR2 is FVKESK. V lost 3 bases to trimming and J lost 11 bases, with 13 bases between them. This CDR3 contains 12 residues. CDR3 sequence reads: CASSQSSAEAFF. Here the CDR3 DNA reads TGTGCCAGCAGCCAGAGCAGCGCGGAGGCTTTCTTT.

This chain joins TRBV16 and TRBJ2-6; 7 nucleotides align to TRBD2. Germline trimming cut 2 bases from V and 1 base from J; bases unmatched to any gene: 2. This CDR3 comprises 16 residues. From germline, CDR1 is KGHSY and CDR2 FQNENV. This CDR3 reads CASSQPGGSGANVLTF. The CDR3, as DNA: TGTGCCAGCAGCCAACCGGGGGGTTCTGGGGCCAACGTCCTGACTTTC.

J is TRBJ1-6 and V is TRBV5-1, with 8 bases matching TRBD1. CDR1 SGHRS and CDR2 YFSETQ come from the germline V gene. The CDR3 spans 14 residues. V gave up 7 bases and J gave up 7 bases; unmatched junction bases: 7. The CDR3 bases are TGCGCCAGCTGGACAGGGACCGAGAATTCACCCCTCCACTTT. Translation gives CASWTGTENSPLHF.

This chain links TRBV7-9 with TRBJ1-1; the match to TRBD1 covers 10 bases. The germline gives CDR1 SEHNR, CDR2 FQNEAQ (reference sequence). This CDR3 spans 14 amino acids. J lost 6 bases, V lost 4 bases, and 5 bases had no gene match. The CDR3 loop reads CASSYSGTGAEAFF. The CDR3 DNA sequence: TGTGCCAGCAGCTATTCGGGGACAGGGGCTGAAGCTTTCTTT.

The V call is TRBV5-1, the J call TRBJ1-1, with a tentative D call TRBD1 (6 bases). Germline V gene lookup returns CDR1 SGHRS and CDR2 YFSETQ. V was cut by 3 bases and J by 3 bases, with 12 bases left in between. The CDR3 covers 14 residues. CDR3 sequence: CASSWTAGDTEAFF. CDR3 nucleotides: TGCGCCAGCAGCTGGACAGCCGGGGACACTGAAGCTTTCTTT.

This sequence joins TRBV30 and TRBJ2-6, with 10 bases matching TRBD1. V shed 3 bases, J shed 4 bases, and the junction held 3 bases outside the gene matches. The germline CDR1 and CDR2 sequences are GTSNPN and SVGIG (reference sequence). This CDR3 is built from 15 residues. CDR3 loop: CAWSGQGVGANVLTF. DNA of the CDR3: TGTGCCTGGAGCGGACAGGGGGTAGGGGCCAACGTCCTGACTTTC.

The V gene is TRBV5-1, the J gene TRBJ2-7; D gene uncertain. The V and J ends lost 1 base and 6 bases respectively, with 14 bases between them. The CDR3 extends over 14 amino acids. Germline V lookup: CDR1 SGHRS, CDR2 YFSETQ. The CDR3 DNA reads TGCGCCAGCAGCTTGCGGTCTCAGGTGGCCGAGCAGTACTTC. Translating gives CASSLRSQVAEQYF.

Written as DNA, the CDR3 is TGTGCCAGTAGCCAGACAGACGCCTACGAGCAGTACTTC. Translated: CASSQTDAYEQYF. This sequence joins TRBV19 and TRBJ2-7; a possible D gene is TRBD1 (5 bases). CDR3 length: 13 amino acids. V lost 6 bases and J lost 2, with 11 bases in between. Germline CDR1 and CDR2: LNHDA and SQIVND (reference sequence).

The chain has TRBV7-9 and TRBJ1-1, with 9 bases that match TRBD1. Germline CDR1 is SEHNR and CDR2 is FQNEAQ (reference sequence). There are 18 residues in the CDR3. Trimming took 5 bases from V and 2 from J; bases not matched to a gene: 15. The CDR3 DNA follows: TGTGCCAGCAGCCCGCCGGGACAGGGTTTTTTAGTCAACACTGAAGCTTTCTTT. Its protein product is CASSPPGQGFLVNTEAFF.

CDR3 sequence reads: CASSSTPAGGQIYEQYF. The CDR3 nucleotides are TGTGCCAGCAGCTCAACCCCCGCCGGGGGACAGATCTACGAGCAGTACTTC. The chain is built from TRBV7-6 and TRBJ2-7, with D perhaps matching TRBD1 (7 bases). V lost 4 bases to trimming and J lost 3 bases, with 22 bases between them. This CDR3 is 17 amino acids long. Germline lookup yields CDR1 SGHVS and CDR2 FNYEAQ.

V usage is TRBV10-2 and J usage is TRBJ1-3; the match to TRBD1 covers 7 bases. The CDR3 has 17 residues. The germline gives CDR1 WSHSY, CDR2 SAAADI. J gave up 4 bases and V 8 bases, and 17 bases lay outside the gene matches. The CDR3 region is CASSSGQSFFLGNTIYF. The CDR3 DNA is TGCGCCAGCTCCTCGGGACAGTCATTTTTCCTCGGAAACACCATATATTTT.

The chain carries TRBV13 and TRBJ2-7; 8 bases align to TRBD1. V trimming: 5 bases; J trimming: 6 bases; junction bases outside the gene matches: 9. Per germline, CDR1 PRHDT and CDR2 FYEKMQ (reference sequence). The CDR3 runs to 14 residues. The CDR3 sequence is CASSTGDRYGEQYF. The CDR3 DNA is TGTGCCAGCAGCACTGGGGACAGGTACGGCGAGCAGTACTTC.

This chain joins TRBV25-1 and TRBJ1-3; TRBD1 might be the D (6 bases). Germline CDR1 is MGHDK and CDR2 is SYGVNS. The CDR3 length is 14 residues. Trimming left V 6 bases short and J 2 bases short, with 11 bases between. The CDR3 sequence: CASSATGTGNTIYF. CDR3 bases: TGTGCCAGCAGCGCTACAGGGACTGGAAACACCATATATTTT.

This clone came up a few times. The gene calls are TRBV19 and TRBJ1-2; D perhaps matches TRBD1 (5 bases). The CDR3 sequence is 12 residues long. Germline V gene sequence: CDR1 LNHDA, CDR2 SQIVND (reference sequence). Trimming cost V 7 bases and J 8 bases, with 14 bases left between them. CDR3 sequence (DNA): TGTGCCAGTATGATTTTGGGGGGAGGCTACACCTTC. Translated: CASMILGGGYTF.

This clone occurred once. This chain connects TRBV4-1 to TRBJ2-5; 9 nucleotides align to TRBD1. The CDR3 covers 17 residues. V lost 4 bases to trimming and J lost 1 base; unmatched junction nucleotides: 10. Germline values: CDR1 MGHRA, CDR2 YSYEKL. CDR3 in DNA: TGCGCCAGCAGCCGCTCTAGGGGACAGGGCCCCCAAGAGACCCAGTACTTC. It specifies CASSRSRGQGPQETQYF.

The chain links TRBV5-1 to TRBJ2-7; TRBD1 is a possible D gene (6 bases). The CDR3 is 14 residues long. V shed 3 bases and J shed 1 base, with 11 bases lying between them. The V gene's germline CDR1 is SGHRS and CDR2 YFSETQ. The CDR3 coding sequence is TGCGCCAGCAGCTCAGGGGCAGGGTCCTACGAGCAGTACTTC. As protein: CASSSGAGSYEQYF.

This chain links TRBV11-3 with TRBJ1-5, with TRBD1 matching over 7 bases. CDR3 length: 16 residues. The V and J ends lost 8 bases and 7 bases, in that order; junction bases with no gene match: 17. CDR1 is SGHNT and CDR2 is YENEEA in the germline V gene. Here the CDR3 DNA reads TGTGCCAGCGGCAAGCCGGGACAGTGGGCGAGACAGCCCCAGCATTTT. Its protein is CASGKPGQWARQPQHF.

The chain uses TRBV6-5 and TRBJ2-1; 10 bases match TRBD1. The germline CDR1 and CDR2 sequences are MNHEY and SVGAGI. V lost 7 bases, J lost 6 bases, and 9 bases stayed unmatched. This CDR3 has 15 amino acids. The CDR3 nucleotides read TGTGCCAGCAAATCCGGGACAGGGGAGAGCAATGAGCAGTTCTTC. This codes for CASKSGTGESNEQFF.